The 22 T cell receptor beta chains presented below share a single source sample, sequenced in a study of T cells in Graves' hyperthyroidism and ophthalmopathy. Amplification targeted TCR beta CDR3 regions from RNA transcripts. Using the HTBI primer set, a first-round RT-PCR was run on the TCR CDR3. TCRdb reanalysed the multiplex PCR reads using MiXCR and keeps one entry per CDR3 protein. The sample yields around 290,000 distinct CDR3 sequences, approximately 15% seen once. Sequencing was performed on blood. These receptors were collected from a woman aged 60-70 years with Graves' ophthalmopathy.

This clonotype was seen a handful of times. V gene TRBV24-1 combines with J gene TRBJ2-3; maybe TRBD1 (5 bases). This CDR3 spans 14 amino acids. Trimming shortened V by 2 bases and J by 6 bases, and 11 bases separated the two germline ends. The germline V gene encodes CDR1 KGHDR and CDR2 SFDVKD. The CDR3 loop is CATSDWAGSDTQYF. Written as DNA, the CDR3 is TGTGCCACCAGTGATTGGGCAGGGTCGGATACGCAGTATTTT.

This clonotype appeared many times. The CDR3 protein is CASSRGLGQGMTSKNIQYF. The CDR3, as DNA: TGTGCCAGCAGCCGCGGGCTTGGACAGGGGATGACTTCCAAAAACATTCAGTACTTC. V is TRBV7-2 and J is TRBJ2-4; 9 bases agree with TRBD1. Germline V gene data show CDR1 as SGHTA and CDR2 as FQGNSA. The CDR3 has 19 residues. J gave up 2 bases and V 5 bases, and 16 bases lay outside the gene matches.

This clonotype was detected ten times or more. The DNA of the CDR3 is TGTGCCAGCAGTTACTCGGCACTAGCGGGGGGCAGAGATACGCAGTATTTT. Its protein is CASSYSALAGGRDTQYF. V gene TRBV6-5 combines with J gene TRBJ2-3, with 12 bases identical to TRBD2. J was trimmed by 5 bases and V by 0 bases; bases with no gene match: 6. CDR3 length: 17 amino acids. Looked up from germline, CDR1 is MNHEY and CDR2 is SVGAGI.

In its sample, this clonotype was seen many times. The chain uses TRBV4-3 and TRBJ2-7; 7 nucleotides match TRBD1. The CDR3 runs to 15 residues. The V segment lost 0 bases and the J segment 3 bases; nucleotides outside the gene matches: 5. The germline V gene has CDR1 LGHNA and CDR2 YSLEER. CDR3 sequence: CASSQDTGANYEQYF. The CDR3 DNA follows: TGCGCCAGCAGCCAAGATACAGGGGCGAACTACGAGCAGTACTTC.

The rearrangement uses TRBV7-9 and TRBJ1-6; 8 nucleotides align to TRBD1. Germline V lookup: CDR1 SEHNR, CDR2 FQNEAQ (reference sequence). V shed 0 bases, J shed 7 bases, and the junction held 2 bases outside the gene matches. This CDR3 is built from 15 residues. CDR3: CASSLARQGNSPLHF. The CDR3 nucleotides read TGTGCCAGCAGCTTAGCGCGACAGGGGAATTCACCCCTCCACTTT.

This rearrangement joins TRBV18 to TRBJ2-1; D perhaps matches TRBD1 (6 bases). This CDR3 has 14 residues. In germline, CDR1 is KGHSH, CDR2 LQKENI. Deletions cut 4 bases from V and 5 bases from J, with 12 bases between. The CDR3 DNA sequence: TGTGCCAGCTCACGGGGGACAAACGACAATGAGCAGTTCTTC. Its translation: CASSRGTNDNEQFF.

This clonotype was found many times. This sequence joins TRBV5-1 and TRBJ2-1; tentative D call: TRBD2 (6 bases). The V and J ends lost 1 base and 9 bases respectively, with 23 bases between them. Germline CDR1 SGHRS, CDR2 YFSETQ. CDR3 length equals 17 residues. The CDR3 DNA reads TGCGCCAGCAGCTTGAGTCAGGCTAGCGCCTTGGGGTCTGAGCAGTTCTTC. This encodes CASSLSQASALGSEQFF.

This clonotype was detected only a few times. The chain is built from TRBV6-1 and TRBJ2-5; 12 positions match TRBD2. The CDR3 extends over 15 amino acids. Germline V lookup: CDR1 MNHNS, CDR2 SASEGT. With V trimmed by 7 bases and J by 2 bases, 5 bases remained unmatched. Here the CDR3 DNA reads TGTGCCAGCAATCCCCTAGCGGGGGGGCAAGAGACCCAGTACTTC. Translated: CASNPLAGGQETQYF.

This clonotype was recorded at least ten times. V usage is TRBV9 and J usage is TRBJ2-1; perhaps TRBD1 as D (6 bases). V was shortened by 2 bases and J by 4 bases, with 7 bases between the two germline ends. This CDR3 is built from 13 residues. Germline loops: CDR1 SGDLS, CDR2 YYNGEE. CDR3 DNA sequence: TGTGCCAGCAGCGTGCAGGGGTACAATGAGCAGTTCTTC. Amino acid sequence: CASSVQGYNEQFF.

This clonotype was picked up one time. A much larger clone sits a single nucleotide away, making a read error possible. The V and J genes are TRBV5-1 and TRBJ1-2; no reliable D call. This CDR3 region has 15 residues. The germline CDR1 and CDR2 sequences are SGHRS and YFSETQ. CDR3 nucleotide sequence: TGCGCCAGCGGCTTGGAAGCCAGGCAAACTAATGGCTACACCTTC. As protein: CASGLEARQTNGYTF. The full variable domain, completed using reference TRBV5-1 and TRBJ1-2, is KAGVTQTPRYLIKTRGQQVTLSCSPISGHRSVSWYQQTPGQGLQFLFEYFSETQRNKGNFPGRFSGRQFSNSRSEMNVSTLELGDSALYLCASGLEARQTNGYTFGSGTRLTVV.

V and J are TRBV20-1 and TRBJ1-4; D is uncertain. The CDR3 runs to 10 residues. Trimming pared 6 bases from V and 7 bases from J, leaving 6 bases between. The germline CDR1 and CDR2 sequences are DFQATT and SNEGSKA (reference sequence). CDR3 nucleotide sequence: TGCAGTGCGCCTTCTGAAAAACTGTTTTTT. Protein: CSAPSEKLFF.

Ten or more counts support this clonotype. The chain is built from TRBV2 and TRBJ2-3; tentative D call: TRBD2 (5 bases). Germline lookup yields CDR1 SNHLY and CDR2 FYNNEI. The CDR3 totals 12 residues. Deletions cut 8 bases from V and 0 bases from J, with 6 bases between. The CDR3 sequence is CASQRSTDTQYF. The CDR3, as DNA: TGTGCCAGCCAGCGGAGCACAGATACGCAGTATTTT.

This clonotype was seen a few times. The rearrangement uses TRBV6-5 and TRBJ1-5; D is unresolved. The germline CDR1 and CDR2 sequences are MNHEY and SVGAGI. Trimming stripped 4 bases from V and 6 bases from J, with 4 bases between. The CDR3 loop spans 11 amino acids. The CDR3 protein is CASSSTQPQHF. The CDR3 DNA sequence: TGTGCCAGCAGTTCTACTCAGCCCCAGCATTTT.

As regards this clonotype: Possible read error: a much larger clone is one base away. The CDR3 DNA reads TGTGCCAGCAGCTTGGATACAGGGGCTGGGGATCAGTATTTT. The encoded protein is CASSLDTGAGDQYF. The chain employs TRBV5-6 and TRBJ2-3; 7 bases are a match to TRBD1. V lost 0 bases to trimming and J lost 12 bases; unmatched junction nucleotides: 10. Looked up from germline, CDR1 is SGHDT and CDR2 is YYEEEE. This CDR3 spans 14 amino acids.

The V call is TRBV6-5, the J call TRBJ1-2; D gene uncertain. There are 15 residues in the CDR3. V shed 0 bases and J shed 10 bases, with 18 bases lying between them. Germline V gene sequence: CDR1 MNHEY, CDR2 SVGAGI. CDR3 loop: CASSYSRKGNGVYTF. The DNA for the CDR3 is TGTGCCAGCAGTTACTCCAGAAAGGGAAATGGAGTCTACACCTTC.

CDR3 DNA sequence: TGTGCCACCAGTGATTTGCGGGGGGACAACAGGCATTTT. Protein product: CATSDLRGDNRHF. The genes are TRBV24-1 and TRBJ1-5; D may be TRBD1 (6 bases). Germline V lookup: CDR1 KGHDR, CDR2 SFDVKD. V was cut by 0 bases and J by 15 bases, with 14 bases left in between. The CDR3 sequence is 13 residues long.

This clonotype was observed many times. The chain employs TRBV7-8 and TRBJ1-5, with 8 bases aligning to TRBD1. V trimming: 1 base; J trimming: 5 bases; junction bases outside the gene matches: 7. The germline CDR1 and CDR2 sequences are SGHVS and FQNEAQ. The CDR3 loop spans 16 amino acids. CDR3 loop: CASSLGDRGTYQPQHF. The CDR3 coding sequence is TGTGCCAGCAGCTTAGGTGACAGGGGTACTTATCAGCCCCAGCATTTT.

A note on this clonotype: One base away lies a much larger clone, so this may be a sequencing read error. The gene calls are TRBV12-3 or TRBV12-4 and TRBJ2-3, with TRBD2 matching 7 bases. The V segment lost 11 bases and the J segment 2 bases; nucleotides outside the gene matches: 13. There are 15 residues in the CDR3. For the CDR3, the DNA is TGTGCCCGCTCAAAAGTCGGGGGGACCACAGATACGCAGTATTTT. Its protein product is CARSKVGGTTDTQYF.

This clonotype has at least ten counts. The genes are TRBV20-1 and TRBJ1-5; no reliable D call. V shed 6 bases and J shed 0 bases, with 9 bases lying between them. The CDR3 runs to 13 residues. Germline V CDR1 and CDR2: DFQATT, SNEGSKA (reference sequence). The CDR3 reads CSATLDSNQPQHF. In DNA, the CDR3 is TGCAGTGCCACGTTAGATAGCAATCAGCCCCAGCATTTT.

This chain uses TRBV20-1 with TRBJ1-1; D not certain. Germline assignment: CDR1 DFQATT and CDR2 SNEGSKA (reference sequence). The CDR3 runs 11 residues. Between the trimmed V and J ends, which lost 2 bases and 3 bases, there was a span of 4 bases. The CDR3 DNA is TGCAGTGCTAGAAGGGACACTGAAGCTTTCTTT. It specifies CSARRDTEAFF.

In this sample, this clonotype turned up many times. V usage is TRBV10-3 and J usage is TRBJ1-5; D uncertain. This CDR3 region has 12 residues. Germline loops: CDR1 ENHRY, CDR2 SYGVKD. V gave up 6 bases and J gave up 6 bases, with 9 bases separating them. The CDR3 reads CAISTLGQPQHF. As DNA, the CDR3 is TGTGCCATCAGCACCCTTGGTCAGCCCCAGCATTTT.

This chain connects TRBV4-2 to TRBJ1-3, with D unresolved. Trimming cost V 1 base and J 7 bases, with 35 bases left between them. Germline V gene sequence: CDR1 LGHNA, CDR2 YNFKEQ. This CDR3 has 22 residues. The CDR3 DNA is TGTGCCAGCAGCCAAGGCAAAGAATTAGGCAAGGGAACCCCCCTCCCCTGGAACACCATATATTTT. This encodes CASSQGKELGKGTPLPWNTIYF.